The clone carrying this TCR beta chain showed up just once. Its antigen is currently unknown. This sample is part of a study of OX40 agonist ivuxolimab in advanced cancers. Study information: Enrolled patients in dose escalation had cancers that were hepatocellular carcinoma, melanoma, renal cell or head and neck cancer. Males comprised approximately 81% of the group, whose mean age was roughly 60 years (range 23 to 79). The study's findings and limits: Averaged across samples, CD8+ T cells carried more expanded clones than CD4+ did. At 0.1 to 3.0 mg/kg, CD4+ and CD8+ blood T cells expanded clonally by week 6.

Libraries were prepared by immunoSEQ multiplex PCR; TCRdb keeps only in-frame clonotypes and omits some of them. The repertoire holds under 70,000 clones, 90% to 95% seen once, with 6% to 8% in the top ten. Specimen: CD4+ or CD8+ T cells sorted from blood, collected in a trial of the OX40 agonist ivuxolimab. The TCR comes from an adult with an advanced solid tumor such as melanoma, head and neck, liver or kidney cancer.

The CDR3 bases are TGTGCCATCAGTGAGTCCAGCGGGGGGGCCTTATCCTACGAGCAGTACTTC. It codes for CAISESSGGALSYEQYF. J is TRBJ2-7 and V is TRBV10-3, with 10 bases lining up with TRBD2. The CDR3 spans 17 residues. V lost 0 bases, J lost 1 base, and 6 bases stayed unmatched. The germline V gene encodes CDR1 ENHRY and CDR2 SYGVKD.